These 27 T cell receptor beta chains share one sample of origin, sequenced in a study of CD8 T cells in ankylosing spondylitis. The study, taken as a whole, reports: What appeared characteristic of ankylosing spondylitis blood was a TCR beta motif of under 10 highly homologous variants.

TCRdb processed the 5' RACE reads anew with MiXCR; each CDR3 protein has one entry. This table has about 800,000 distinct CDR3 sequences, 12% appearing once. These receptors' antigens are unknown. Sequencing was performed on blood, either unsorted or a sorted T cell fraction (not recorded which). The origin of the receptors is a male donor with ankylosing spondylitis.

This clonotype was counted a few times. The CDR3 protein is CASSRGTAAVYRTF. The CDR3 DNA follows: TGCGCCAGCAGCCGCGGGACAGCGGCGGTATACAGGACCTTC. The chain has TRBV4-3 and TRBJ1-2; 7 bases are shared with TRBD1. Germline V gives CDR1 LGHNA, CDR2 YSLEER. Trimming cost V 4 bases and J 14 bases; bases outside gene matches: 16. This CDR3 is 14 amino acids long.

The CDR3 region is CASSPDGSTDTDTQYF. The CDR3 coding sequence is TGTGCCAGCAGTCCGGACGGGTCGACCGACACAGATACGCAGTATTTT. The chain couples TRBV6-1 to TRBJ2-3, with D hard to call. The germline gives CDR1 MNHNS, CDR2 SASEGT. This CDR3 is built from 16 residues. V lost 5 bases to trimming and J lost 2 bases, with 17 bases between them.

This chain joins TRBV7-9 and TRBJ1-4; D remains ambiguous. V shed 3 bases and J shed 8 bases, with 13 bases lying between them. The CDR3 length is 14 residues. Germline values: CDR1 SEHNR, CDR2 FQNEAQ (reference sequence). The CDR3 coding sequence is TGTGCCAGCAGCTTGACTGCGGAAGGCGAAAAACTGTTTTTT. Amino acids: CASSLTAEGEKLFF.

In its sample, this clonotype was seen a few times. The chain recombines TRBV5-6 with TRBJ1-1; D unclear. CDR3 length: 15 amino acids. Trimming cost V 0 bases and J 0 bases, with 9 bases left between them. The V gene's germline CDR1 is SGHDT and CDR2 YYEEEE. The CDR3 here is CASSLVDGLNTEAFF. As DNA, the CDR3 is TGTGCCAGCAGCTTGGTAGACGGACTGAACACTGAAGCTTTCTTT.

This clonotype was detected many times. The chain is built from TRBV20-1 and TRBJ2-1; TRBD2 aligns across 10 bases. Germline-derived CDR1 and CDR2 are DFQATT and SNEGSKA (reference sequence). The J segment lost 6 bases and the V segment lost 5 bases, leaving 7 bases of the junction unmatched. This CDR3 contains 14 residues. CDR3: CSAGTSGITNEQFF. The CDR3 DNA follows: TGCAGTGCTGGTACTAGCGGGATCACCAATGAGCAGTTCTTC.

Only a few counts were recorded for this clonotype. The V gene is TRBV5-1, the J gene TRBJ2-5, with D maybe TRBD1 (6 bases). This CDR3 comprises 14 residues. The V gene lost 3 bases and the J gene lost 1 base, with 10 bases spanning the gap. The germline CDR1 and CDR2 sequences are SGHRS and YFSETQ. The CDR3 reads CASSWGHGQETQYF. Written as DNA, the CDR3 is TGCGCCAGCAGCTGGGGACACGGCCAAGAGACCCAGTACTTC.

V is TRBV10-3 and J is TRBJ2-7; the D call may be TRBD1 or TRBD2 (5 bases each). V was trimmed by 11 bases and J by 0 bases, leaving 29 bases between them. The germline gives CDR1 ENHRY, CDR2 SYGVKD. The CDR3 loop spans 18 amino acids. Here the CDR3 reads CAQTPGGPQVLSSYEQYF. DNA for the CDR3: TGTGCCCAAACCCCCGGAGGCCCACAGGTCCTTAGCTCCTACGAGCAGTACTTC.

This clonotype was counted a few times. The CDR3: CSAGSPPLNTEAFF. The CDR3 region has the DNA TGCAGTGCTGGAAGTCCTCCCTTGAACACTGAAGCTTTCTTT. The chain carries TRBV20-1 and TRBJ1-1; D gene ambiguous. Trimming pared 5 bases from V and 0 bases from J, leaving 13 bases between. Germline CDR1 DFQATT, CDR2 SNEGSKA (reference sequence). The CDR3 is 14 residues long.

This chain joins TRBV11-2 and TRBJ1-1; D is unclear. This CDR3 is 12 amino acids long. Germline-derived CDR1 and CDR2 are SGHAT and FQNNGV. Trimming stripped 5 bases from V and 2 bases from J, with 6 bases between. The CDR3 nucleotides read TGTGCCAGCAGCAACAGCAACACTGAAGCTTTCTTT. Translated, it gives CASSNSNTEAFF.

The chain carries TRBV5-1 and TRBJ1-1; TRBD1 agrees at 11 bases. This CDR3 has 14 amino acids. The junction had 3 bases not matched to a gene; V was cut back by 4 bases and J by 4 bases. Germline CDR1 and CDR2: SGHRS and YFSETQ. As DNA, the CDR3 is TGCGCCAGCAGCCAAGGGACAGGGGGCACTGAAGCTTTCTTT. This sequence encodes CASSQGTGGTEAFF.

This chain uses TRBV7-2 with TRBJ1-6; the D is unclear. V shed 0 bases and J shed 5 bases, with 8 bases lying between them. The germline V gene has CDR1 SGHTA and CDR2 FQGNSA. CDR3 length: 15 residues. The CDR3 DNA sequence: TGTGCCAGCAGCTTAGCGGGAGCGGATAATTCACCCCTCCACTTT. Translation: CASSLAGADNSPLHF.

The chain combines TRBV5-1 with TRBJ1-6; D is undetermined. Germline assignment: CDR1 SGHRS and CDR2 YFSETQ. Deletions cut 2 bases from V and 10 bases from J, with 13 bases between. This CDR3 comprises 14 residues. As DNA, the CDR3 is TGCGCCAGCAGCTTTCTGCCCGATGGATCACCCCTCCACTTT. Protein sequence: CASSFLPDGSPLHF.

The sample holds many counts of this clonotype. This CDR3 is CASSVRDYRRETQYF. The CDR3 DNA reads as TGTGCCAGCAGCGTAAGGGACTATCGGCGGGAGACCCAGTACTTC. This rearrangement joins TRBV7-2 to TRBJ2-5, with 7 bases that match TRBD2. Germline lookup yields CDR1 SGHTA and CDR2 FQGNSA. There are 15 residues in the CDR3. With V trimmed by 5 bases and J by 5 bases, 11 bases remained unmatched.

This clonotype was seen at least ten times. The genes are TRBV13 and TRBJ1-1; no reliable D call. Per the germline V gene, CDR1 is PRHDT and CDR2 is FYEKMQ (reference sequence). The CDR3 sequence is 14 residues long. Deletions cut 2 bases from V and 5 bases from J, with 12 bases between. CDR3 protein: CASSLLVGVTEAFF. The CDR3 DNA is TGTGCCAGCAGCTTATTGGTGGGTGTGACTGAAGCTTTCTTT. Complete variable domain (other parts from reference TRBV13 and TRBJ1-1): AAGVIQSPRHLIKEKRETATLKCYPIPRHDTVYWYQQGPGQDPQFLISFYEKMQSDKGSIPDRFSAQQFSDYHSELNMSSLELGDSALYFCASSLLVGVTEAFFGQGTRLTVV.

The rearrangement uses TRBV5-1 and TRBJ1-2, with TRBD1 matching 9 bases. Germline V CDR1 and CDR2: SGHRS, YFSETQ. The CDR3 contains 14 residues. V shed 4 bases, J shed 5 bases, and the junction held 6 bases outside the gene matches. The CDR3 sequence is CASSVDRGIYGYTF. The CDR3 DNA follows: TGCGCCAGCAGCGTAGACAGGGGGATATATGGCTACACCTTC. The full variable domain, with the rest looked up from reference TRBV5-1 and TRBJ1-2, is KAGVTQTPRYLIKTRGQQVTLSCSPISGHRSVSWYQQTPGQGLQFLFEYFSETQRNKGNFPGRFSGRQFSNSRSEMNVSTLELGDSALYLCASSVDRGIYGYTFGSGTRLTVV.

V gene TRBV15 combines with J gene TRBJ2-6; D uncertain. Per germline, CDR1 LNHNV and CDR2 YYDKDF (reference sequence). V dropped 2 bases and J dropped 1 base, with 6 bases sitting between them. The CDR3 extends over 15 amino acids. CDR3 sequence: CATSRWGSGANVLTF. The CDR3 nucleotides read TGTGCCACCAGCAGATGGGGTTCTGGGGCCAACGTCCTGACTTTC.

The J gene is TRBJ2-6, the V gene TRBV20-1; a weak D match, TRBD1 (5 bases). CDR1 and CDR2 from the germline V gene are DFQATT and SNEGSKA (reference sequence). V was pared by 1 base and J by 0 bases, with 7 bases between. The CDR3 totals 15 residues. CDR3 in amino acids: CSARGQGSGANVLTF. The CDR3 nucleotides are TGCAGTGCTAGAGGGCAGGGCTCTGGGGCCAACGTCCTGACTTTC.

This sequence joins TRBV6-5 and TRBJ2-7; tentative D call: TRBD2 (5 bases). The length of the CDR3 is 15 residues. Per germline, CDR1 MNHEY and CDR2 SVGAGI. Trimming pared 2 bases from V and 3 bases from J, leaving 14 bases between. CDR3 coding DNA: TGTGCCAGCAGTTACCCCTCGGGGAACGACTACGAGCAGTACTTC. Its translation: CASSYPSGNDYEQYF.

The chain carries TRBV6-1 and TRBJ2-5; D ambiguous. The CDR3 totals 14 residues. Germline loops: CDR1 MNHNS, CDR2 SASEGT. Trimming took off 3 bases at V and 7 bases at J, with 15 bases between the two ends. The CDR3 coding sequence is TGTGCCAGCAGTGAGCCCAACTTTGGGCCGACCCAGTACTTC. Residues: CASSEPNFGPTQYF.

V and J are TRBV28 and TRBJ1-5; 8 positions agree with TRBD1. After removal of 5 bases from V and 2 bases from J, the junction contained 5 bases not matched to a gene. This CDR3 has 15 amino acids. In germline, CDR1 is MDHEN, CDR2 SYDVKM. The CDR3 reads CASSKGTGGNQPQHF. The CDR3, as DNA: TGTGCCAGCAGTAAGGGGACAGGCGGCAATCAGCCCCAGCATTTT.

The sample holds a few counts of this clonotype. CDR3 coding DNA: TGTGCCAGCAGCCCAGACCGGGGTTATTATGAAAAACTGTTTTTT. It encodes CASSPDRGYYEKLFF. The gene calls are TRBV7-2 and TRBJ1-4; no definite D call. With 5 bases removed from V and 6 bases from J, the gap between germline ends came to 16 bases. This CDR3 has 15 amino acids. CDR1 SGHTA and CDR2 FQGNSA come from the germline V gene.

This clonotype was observed at least ten times. The chain is built from TRBV4-1 and TRBJ1-3, with D possibly matching TRBD1 (5 bases). V shed 4 bases and J shed 4 bases, with 23 bases lying between them. CDR1 is MGHRA and CDR2 is YSYEKL in the germline V gene. This CDR3 comprises 18 residues. The CDR3 DNA sequence: TGCGCCAGCAGCCTAACACAGCGGGGGACCCGCTACGGAAACACCATATATTTT. It is translated as CASSLTQRGTRYGNTIYF.

The chain employs TRBV7-9 and TRBJ1-4; no definite D call. From germline, CDR1 is SEHNR and CDR2 FQNEAQ (reference sequence). The CDR3 is 15 amino acids. Trimming took off 0 bases at V and 4 bases at J, with 9 bases between the two ends. The CDR3: CASSLAFSHNEKLFF. In DNA, the CDR3 is TGTGCCAGCAGCTTAGCGTTTTCCCATAATGAAAAACTGTTTTTT.

The chain employs TRBV12-3 or TRBV12-4 and TRBJ1-1, with D perhaps matching TRBD1 (5 bases). CDR3 length: 12 residues. V lost 7 bases and J 5 bases, leaving 11 bases between the germline ends. Here the CDR3 reads CASKQGWTEAFF. The CDR3 coding sequence is TGTGCCAGCAAGCAGGGCTGGACTGAAGCTTTCTTT.

In this sample, this clonotype turned up a few times. The CDR3, as DNA: TGTGCCAGCAGCTACCCTATAGGTTCACAGGGGAGCACAGATACGCAGTATTTT. Amino acid sequence: CASSYPIGSQGSTDTQYF. V and J are TRBV7-3 and TRBJ2-3, with TRBD1 identical over 7 bases. The CDR3 runs to 18 residues. V shed 4 bases and J 0 bases; nucleotides not matched to a gene: 13. Germline values: CDR1 SGHTA, CDR2 FQGTGA.

This clonotype has more than one count but fewer than ten. J is TRBJ2-7 and V is TRBV20-1; tentative D call: TRBD2 (7 bases). CDR1 is DFQATT, CDR2 SNEGSKA, per germline (reference sequence). This CDR3 has 15 amino acids. V gave up 6 bases and J gave up 3 bases, with 21 bases separating them. The CDR3 nucleotides are TGCAGTGCCCCTAATTTTCGGGGGGCGGACTACGAGCAGTACTTC. Encoded protein: CSAPNFRGADYEQYF.

In its sample, this clonotype was seen a few times. The chain links TRBV20-1 to TRBJ1-1; D is unclear. CDR1 is DFQATT, CDR2 SNEGSKA, per germline (reference sequence). The CDR3 has 15 amino acids. Trimming stripped 1 base from V and 0 bases from J, with 12 bases between. DNA of the CDR3: TGCAGTGCTAGAGTCGTTAACGGGATGAACACTGAAGCTTTCTTT. Its translation is CSARVVNGMNTEAFF.